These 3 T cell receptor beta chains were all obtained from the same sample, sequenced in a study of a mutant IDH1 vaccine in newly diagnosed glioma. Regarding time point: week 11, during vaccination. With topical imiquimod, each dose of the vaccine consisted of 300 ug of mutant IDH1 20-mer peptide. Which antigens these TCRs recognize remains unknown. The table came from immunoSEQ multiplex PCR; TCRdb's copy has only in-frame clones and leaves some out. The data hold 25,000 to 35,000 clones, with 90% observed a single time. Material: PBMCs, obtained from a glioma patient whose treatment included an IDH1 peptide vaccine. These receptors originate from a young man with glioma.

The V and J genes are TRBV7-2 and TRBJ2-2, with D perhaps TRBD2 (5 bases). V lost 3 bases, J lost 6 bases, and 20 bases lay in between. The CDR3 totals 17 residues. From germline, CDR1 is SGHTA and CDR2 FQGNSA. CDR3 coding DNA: TGTGCCAGCAGCTTGGACGGAACTCGTATCGGGGCCGGGGAGCTGTTTTTT. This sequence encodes CASSLDGTRIGAGELFF.

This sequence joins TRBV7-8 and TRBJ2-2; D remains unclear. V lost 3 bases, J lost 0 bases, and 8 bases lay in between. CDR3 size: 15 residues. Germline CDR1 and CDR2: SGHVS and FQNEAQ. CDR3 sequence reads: CASSFLATNTGELFF. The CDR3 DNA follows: TGTGCCAGCAGCTTCTTAGCCACGAACACCGGGGAGCTGTTTTTT.

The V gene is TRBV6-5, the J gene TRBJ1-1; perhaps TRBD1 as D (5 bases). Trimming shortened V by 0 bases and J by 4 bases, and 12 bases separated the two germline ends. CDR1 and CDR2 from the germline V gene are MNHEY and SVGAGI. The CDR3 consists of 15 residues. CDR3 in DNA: TGTGCCAGCAGTTACTCGATAGGGGCAGGCACTGAAGCTTTCTTT. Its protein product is CASSYSIGAGTEAFF.